The present T cell receptor (beta chain) was sequenced within a study of T cell changes during pregnancy in multiple sclerosis. This CDR3 contains 11 residues. Germline loops: CDR1 DFQATT, CDR2 SNEGSKA (reference sequence). Trimming shortened V by 6 bases and J by 8 bases, and 13 bases separated the two germline ends. Clones were read by immunoSEQ multiplex PCR, and TCRdb kept only the in-frame ones, dropping some. Of over 70,000 clones listed, around 94% are singletons. This TCR was sampled from a female donor with multiple sclerosis, enrolled in a pregnancy study. The specimen comprised peripheral blood, sampled in the third trimester of pregnancy. The V gene is TRBV20-1, the J gene TRBJ1-2; D gene ambiguous. The CDR3 here is CSARSIRGYTF. The DNA for the CDR3 is TGCAGTGCCCGGTCCATCCGGGGCTACACCTTC.